This TCR beta chain was recovered during a study of beta chain features in type 1 diabetes. Study-level background: Similarity in age, gender and cell yields was seen between patients and healthy donors. Study observations and caveats: A greater similarity of naive, central memory and Treg TCRB repertoires was seen among patients than among healthy donors. Significant though moderate, a shortening of TCRB CDR3s appeared in all four CD4+ subsets of Type 1 diabetes patients.

About this clone itself: What it binds is unknown.

Expressed TCRB transcripts were sequenced because the isolated RNA had all been reverse transcribed beforehand. Assay: immunoSEQ multiplex PCR; the TCRdb copy retains only in-frame clones and omits some. This repertoire shows a few hundred thousand clones, 16% found once; its top ten account for about 0.078%. CDR3 length: 15 amino acids. Trimming at V came to 6 bases and at J to 3 bases, leaving 9 bases not matched to a gene. Per the germline V gene, CDR1 is MGHDK and CDR2 is SYGVNS. CD4+ cells of the naive, central memory, regulatory and stem cell-like memory types were sorted via CD45RO/CCR7/CD25/CD127/CD95/CD27.

The sequenced sample was naive CD4+ T cells from blood. The clonotype originates from a man aged 25 to 40 with type 1 diabetes. The rearrangement uses TRBV25-1 and TRBJ2-3, with 7 positions matching TRBD1. The CDR3 reads CASSWGQRRTDTQYF. CDR3 bases: TGTGCCAGCAGCTGGGGACAGCGAAGAACAGATACGCAGTATTTT.